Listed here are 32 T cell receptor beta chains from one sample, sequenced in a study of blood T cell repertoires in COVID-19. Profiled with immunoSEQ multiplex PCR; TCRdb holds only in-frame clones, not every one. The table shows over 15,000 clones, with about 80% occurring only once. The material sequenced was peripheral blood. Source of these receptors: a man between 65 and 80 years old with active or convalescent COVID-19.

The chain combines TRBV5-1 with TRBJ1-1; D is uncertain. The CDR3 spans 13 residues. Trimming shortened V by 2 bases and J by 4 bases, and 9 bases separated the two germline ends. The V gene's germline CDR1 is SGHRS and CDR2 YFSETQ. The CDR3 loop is CASSFGEGTEAFF. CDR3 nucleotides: TGCGCCAGCAGCTTCGGCGAGGGCACTGAAGCTTTCTTT.

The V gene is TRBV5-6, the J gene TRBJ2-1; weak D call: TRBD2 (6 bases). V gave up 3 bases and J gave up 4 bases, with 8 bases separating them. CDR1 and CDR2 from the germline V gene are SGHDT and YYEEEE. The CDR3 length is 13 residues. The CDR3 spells CASSWGEYNEQFF. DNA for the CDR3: TGTGCCAGCAGCTGGGGGGAGTACAATGAGCAGTTCTTC.

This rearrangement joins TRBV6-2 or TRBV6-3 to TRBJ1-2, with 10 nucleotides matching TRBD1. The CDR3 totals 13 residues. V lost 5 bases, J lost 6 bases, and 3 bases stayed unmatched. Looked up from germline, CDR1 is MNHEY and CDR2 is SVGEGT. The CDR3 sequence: CASSRGQGNGYTF. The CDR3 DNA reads TGTGCCAGCAGTCGGGGACAGGGGAATGGCTACACCTTC.

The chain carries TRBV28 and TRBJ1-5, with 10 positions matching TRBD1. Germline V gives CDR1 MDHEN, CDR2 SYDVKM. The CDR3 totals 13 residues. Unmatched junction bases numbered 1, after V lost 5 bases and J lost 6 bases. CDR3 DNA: TGTGCCAGCAGTGGGGACAGGGGTCAGCCCCAGCATTTT. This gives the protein CASSGDRGQPQHF.

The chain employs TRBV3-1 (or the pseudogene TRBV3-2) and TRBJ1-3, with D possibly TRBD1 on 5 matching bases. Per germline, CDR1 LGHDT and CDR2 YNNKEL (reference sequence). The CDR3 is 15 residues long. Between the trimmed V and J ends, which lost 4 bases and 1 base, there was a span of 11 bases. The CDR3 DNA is TGTGCCAGCAGCCTCAACTCAGGGTCTGGAAACACCATATATTTT. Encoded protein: CASSLNSGSGNTIYF.

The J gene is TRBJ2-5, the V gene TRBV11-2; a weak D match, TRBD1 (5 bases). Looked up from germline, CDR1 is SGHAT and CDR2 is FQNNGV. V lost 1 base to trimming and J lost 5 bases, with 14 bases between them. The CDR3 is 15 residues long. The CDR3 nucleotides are TGTGCCAGCAGCTTAGCCCTTCTAGGGGTCGAGACCCAGTACTTC. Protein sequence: CASSLALLGVETQYF. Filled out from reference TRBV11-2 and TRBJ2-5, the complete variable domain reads EAGVAQSPRYKIIEKRQSVAFWCNPISGHATLYWYQQILGQGPKLLIQFQNNGVVDDSQLPKDRFSAERLKGVDSTLKIQPAKLEDSAVYLCASSLALLGVETQYFGPGTRLLVL.

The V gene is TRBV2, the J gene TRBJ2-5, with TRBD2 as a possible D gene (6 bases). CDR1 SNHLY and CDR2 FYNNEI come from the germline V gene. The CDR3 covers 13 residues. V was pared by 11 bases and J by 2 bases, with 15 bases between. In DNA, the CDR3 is TGTGCCCAAGCAGGAGGGCAACAAGAGACCCAGTACTTC. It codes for CAQAGGQQETQYF.

Written as DNA, the CDR3 is TGTGCCAGCACGACGGAGCGGGGATACACAGATACGCAGTATTTT. Amino acids: CASTTERGYTDTQYF. The V and J genes are TRBV28 and TRBJ2-3, with 7 bases that match TRBD2. Trimming took 7 bases from V and 2 from J; bases not matched to a gene: 9. The CDR3 sequence is 15 residues long. Looked up from germline, CDR1 is MDHEN and CDR2 is SYDVKM.

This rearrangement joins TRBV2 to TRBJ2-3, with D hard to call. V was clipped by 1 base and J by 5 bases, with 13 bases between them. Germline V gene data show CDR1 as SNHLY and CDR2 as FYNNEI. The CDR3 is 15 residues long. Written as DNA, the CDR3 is TGTGCCAGCAGTGAAGTTCTAGGTTTCAGAGATACGCAGTATTTT. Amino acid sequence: CASSEVLGFRDTQYF.

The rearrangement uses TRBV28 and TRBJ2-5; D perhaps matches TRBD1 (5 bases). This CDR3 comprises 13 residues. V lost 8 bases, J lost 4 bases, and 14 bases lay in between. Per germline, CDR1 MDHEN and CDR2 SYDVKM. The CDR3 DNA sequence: TGTGCCAGCTTTCAGGGAAGGGGAGAGACCCAGTACTTC. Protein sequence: CASFQGRGETQYF. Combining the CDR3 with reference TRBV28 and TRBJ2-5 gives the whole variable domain DVKVTQSSRYLVKRTGEKVFLECVQDMDHENMFWYRQDPGLGLRLIYFSYDVKMKEKGDIPEGYSVSREKKERFSLILESASTNQTSMYLCASFQGRGETQYFGPGTRLLVL.

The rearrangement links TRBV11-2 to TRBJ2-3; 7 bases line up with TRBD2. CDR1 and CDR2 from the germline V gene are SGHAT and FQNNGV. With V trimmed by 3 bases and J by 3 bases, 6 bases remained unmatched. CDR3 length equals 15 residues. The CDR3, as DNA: TGTGCCAGCAGCTTCACGACTAGCAAGACAGATACGCAGTATTTT. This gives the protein CASSFTTSKTDTQYF.

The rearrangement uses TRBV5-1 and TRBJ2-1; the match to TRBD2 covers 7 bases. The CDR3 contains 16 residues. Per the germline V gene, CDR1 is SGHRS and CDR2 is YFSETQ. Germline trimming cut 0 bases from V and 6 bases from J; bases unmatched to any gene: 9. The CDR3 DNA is TGCGCCAGCAGCTTGGAGGCTAGCGGTCCCTTCAATGAGCAGTTCTTC. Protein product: CASSLEASGPFNEQFF.

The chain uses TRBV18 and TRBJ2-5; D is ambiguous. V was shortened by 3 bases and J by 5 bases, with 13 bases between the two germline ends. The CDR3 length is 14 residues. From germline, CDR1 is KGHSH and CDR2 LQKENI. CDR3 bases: TGTGCCAGCTCACCGAATACAGTAAGGGAGACCCAGTACTTC. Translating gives CASSPNTVRETQYF.

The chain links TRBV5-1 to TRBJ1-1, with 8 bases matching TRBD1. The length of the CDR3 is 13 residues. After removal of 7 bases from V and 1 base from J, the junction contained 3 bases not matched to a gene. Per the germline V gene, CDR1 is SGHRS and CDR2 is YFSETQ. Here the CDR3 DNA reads TGCGCCAGCTTTGGACAGGGGAACACTGAAGCTTTCTTT. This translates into CASFGQGNTEAFF. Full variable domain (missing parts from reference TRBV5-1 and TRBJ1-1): KAGVTQTPRYLIKTRGQQVTLSCSPISGHRSVSWYQQTPGQGLQFLFEYFSETQRNKGNFPGRFSGRQFSNSRSEMNVSTLELGDSALYLCASFGQGNTEAFFGQGTRLTVV.

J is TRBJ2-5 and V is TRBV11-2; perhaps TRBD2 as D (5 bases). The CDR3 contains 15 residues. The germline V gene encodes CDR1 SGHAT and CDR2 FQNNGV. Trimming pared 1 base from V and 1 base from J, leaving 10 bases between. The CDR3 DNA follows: TGTGCCAGCAGCTTAGGATCGGGGATCCAAGAGACCCAGTACTTC. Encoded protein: CASSLGSGIQETQYF.

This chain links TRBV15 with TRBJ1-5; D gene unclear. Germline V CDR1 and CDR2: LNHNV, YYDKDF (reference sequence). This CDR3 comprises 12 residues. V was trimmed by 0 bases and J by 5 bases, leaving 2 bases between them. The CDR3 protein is CATSRDYQPQHF. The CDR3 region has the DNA TGTGCCACCAGCAGAGACTATCAGCCCCAGCATTTT.

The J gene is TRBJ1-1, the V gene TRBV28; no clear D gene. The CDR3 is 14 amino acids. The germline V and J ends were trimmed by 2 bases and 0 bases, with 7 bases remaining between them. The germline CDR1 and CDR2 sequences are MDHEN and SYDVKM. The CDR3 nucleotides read TGTGCCAGCAGTTTAATTCAGATGAACACTGAAGCTTTCTTT. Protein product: CASSLIQMNTEAFF.

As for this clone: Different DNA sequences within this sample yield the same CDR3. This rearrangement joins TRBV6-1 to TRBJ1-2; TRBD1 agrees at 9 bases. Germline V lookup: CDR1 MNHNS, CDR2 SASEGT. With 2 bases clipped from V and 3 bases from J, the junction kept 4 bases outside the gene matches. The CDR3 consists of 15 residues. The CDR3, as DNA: TGTGCCAGCAGTGAAAGGGACAGGGCGGACTATGGCTACACCTTC. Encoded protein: CASSERDRADYGYTF.

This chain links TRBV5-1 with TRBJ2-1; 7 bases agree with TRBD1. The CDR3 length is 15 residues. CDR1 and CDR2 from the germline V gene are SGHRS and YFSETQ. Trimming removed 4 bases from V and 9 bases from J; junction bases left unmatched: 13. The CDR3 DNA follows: TGCGCCAGCAGCATCGACAGGGTGGTCCGTGGTGAGCAGTTCTTC. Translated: CASSIDRVVRGEQFF.

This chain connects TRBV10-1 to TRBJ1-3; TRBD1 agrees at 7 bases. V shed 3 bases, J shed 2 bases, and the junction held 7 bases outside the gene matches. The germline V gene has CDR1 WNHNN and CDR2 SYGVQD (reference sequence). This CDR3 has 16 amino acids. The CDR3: CASSDLDRVAGNTIYF. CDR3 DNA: TGCGCCAGCAGTGACCTTGACAGGGTGGCTGGAAACACCATATATTTT.

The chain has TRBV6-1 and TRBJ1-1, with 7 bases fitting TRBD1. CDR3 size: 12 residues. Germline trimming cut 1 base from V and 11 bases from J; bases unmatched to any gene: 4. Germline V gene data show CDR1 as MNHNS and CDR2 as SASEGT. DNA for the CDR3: TGTGCCAGCAGTGAAGGACAGGGTCGGGCTTTCTTT. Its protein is CASSEGQGRAFF.

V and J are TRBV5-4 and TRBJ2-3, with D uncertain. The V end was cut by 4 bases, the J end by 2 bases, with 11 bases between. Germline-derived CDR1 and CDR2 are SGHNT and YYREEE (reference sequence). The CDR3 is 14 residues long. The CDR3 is CASSAYTATDTQYF. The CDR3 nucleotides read TGTGCCAGCAGCGCCTATACCGCCACAGATACGCAGTATTTT.

In DNA, the CDR3 is TGTGCCAGCAAAGAGACCTATAATTCACCCCTCCACTTT. It translates to CASKETYNSPLHF. The V and J genes are TRBV5-4 and TRBJ1-6; D not resolved. V was clipped by 6 bases and J by 2 bases, with 6 bases between them. CDR3 size: 13 residues. Germline values: CDR1 SGHNT, CDR2 YYREEE (reference sequence).

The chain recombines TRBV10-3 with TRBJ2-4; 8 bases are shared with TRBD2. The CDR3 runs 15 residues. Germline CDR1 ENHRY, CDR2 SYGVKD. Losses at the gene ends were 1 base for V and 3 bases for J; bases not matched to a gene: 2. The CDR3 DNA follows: TGTGCCATCAGTGAGTTGGCGGGGGGCAAAAACATTCAGTACTTC. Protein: CAISELAGGKNIQYF.

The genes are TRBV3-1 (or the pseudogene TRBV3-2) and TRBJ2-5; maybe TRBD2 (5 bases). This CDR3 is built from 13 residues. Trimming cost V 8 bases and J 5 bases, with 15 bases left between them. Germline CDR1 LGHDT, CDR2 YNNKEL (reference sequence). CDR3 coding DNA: TGTGCCAGCCATACGGGGAATTCGGAGACCCAGTACTTC. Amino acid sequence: CASHTGNSETQYF.

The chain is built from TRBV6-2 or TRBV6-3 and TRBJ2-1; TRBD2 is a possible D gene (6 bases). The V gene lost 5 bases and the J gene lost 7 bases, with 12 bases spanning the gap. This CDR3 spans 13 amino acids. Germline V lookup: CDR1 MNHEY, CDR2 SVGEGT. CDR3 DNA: TGTGCCAGCAGTGGGATCCGGGAGAATGAGCAGTTCTTC. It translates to CASSGIRENEQFF.

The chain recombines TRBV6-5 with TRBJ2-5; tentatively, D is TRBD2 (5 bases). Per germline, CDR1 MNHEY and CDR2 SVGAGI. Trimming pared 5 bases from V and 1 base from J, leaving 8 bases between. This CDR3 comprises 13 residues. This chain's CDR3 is CASSPRGQETQYF. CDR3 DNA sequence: TGTGCCAGCAGTCCCCGGGGCCAAGAGACCCAGTACTTC.

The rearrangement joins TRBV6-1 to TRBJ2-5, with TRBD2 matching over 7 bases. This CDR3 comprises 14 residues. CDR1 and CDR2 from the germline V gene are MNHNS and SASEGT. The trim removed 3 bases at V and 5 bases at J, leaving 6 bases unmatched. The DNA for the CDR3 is TGTGCCAGCAGTGAGAAGACTAGCTCGGAGACCCAGTACTTC. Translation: CASSEKTSSETQYF.

The CDR3 coding sequence is TGTGCCAGCAGTGAGTTAGCGGGAGGGCCGAGATCCTACAATGAGCAGTTCTTC. Protein product: CASSELAGGPRSYNEQFF. The chain employs TRBV2 and TRBJ2-1; TRBD2 matches at 11 bases. This CDR3 comprises 18 residues. The germline gives CDR1 SNHLY, CDR2 FYNNEI. The J segment lost 1 base and the V segment lost 3 bases, leaving 8 bases of the junction unmatched. Supplemented by reference TRBV2 and TRBJ2-1, the full variable domain reads EPEVTQTPSHQVTQMGQEVILRCVPISNHLYFYWYRQILGQKVEFLVSFYNNEISEKSEIFDDQFSVERPDGSNFTLKIRSTKLEDSAMYFCASSELAGGPRSYNEQFFGPGTRLTVL.

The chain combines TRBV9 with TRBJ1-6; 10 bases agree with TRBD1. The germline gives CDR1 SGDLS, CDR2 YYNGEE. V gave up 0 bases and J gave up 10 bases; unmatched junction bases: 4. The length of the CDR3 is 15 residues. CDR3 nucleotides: TGTGCCAGCAGCGTAGCCGGGACAGGGGCATCACCCCTCCACTTT. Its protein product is CASSVAGTGASPLHF.

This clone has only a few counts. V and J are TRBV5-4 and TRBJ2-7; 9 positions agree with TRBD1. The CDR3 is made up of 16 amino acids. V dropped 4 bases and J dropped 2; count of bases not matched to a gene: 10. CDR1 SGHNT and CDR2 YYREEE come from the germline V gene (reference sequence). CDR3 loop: CASSQGEGQGTYEQYF. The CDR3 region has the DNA TGTGCCAGCAGCCAGGGAGAGGGACAGGGTACCTACGAGCAGTACTTC.

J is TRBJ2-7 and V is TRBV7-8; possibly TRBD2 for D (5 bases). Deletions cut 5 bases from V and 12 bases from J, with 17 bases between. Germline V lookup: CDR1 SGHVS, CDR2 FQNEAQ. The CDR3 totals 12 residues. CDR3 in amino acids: CASSRSRELGYF. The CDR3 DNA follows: TGTGCCAGCAGCAGATCTAGGGAGTTAGGGTACTTC. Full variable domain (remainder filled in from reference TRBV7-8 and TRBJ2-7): GAGVSQSPRYKVAKRGQDVALRCDPISGHVSLFWYQQALGQGPEFLTYFQNEAQLDKSGLPSDRFFAERPEGSVSTLKIQRTQQEDSAVYLCASSRSRELGYFGPGTRLTVT.